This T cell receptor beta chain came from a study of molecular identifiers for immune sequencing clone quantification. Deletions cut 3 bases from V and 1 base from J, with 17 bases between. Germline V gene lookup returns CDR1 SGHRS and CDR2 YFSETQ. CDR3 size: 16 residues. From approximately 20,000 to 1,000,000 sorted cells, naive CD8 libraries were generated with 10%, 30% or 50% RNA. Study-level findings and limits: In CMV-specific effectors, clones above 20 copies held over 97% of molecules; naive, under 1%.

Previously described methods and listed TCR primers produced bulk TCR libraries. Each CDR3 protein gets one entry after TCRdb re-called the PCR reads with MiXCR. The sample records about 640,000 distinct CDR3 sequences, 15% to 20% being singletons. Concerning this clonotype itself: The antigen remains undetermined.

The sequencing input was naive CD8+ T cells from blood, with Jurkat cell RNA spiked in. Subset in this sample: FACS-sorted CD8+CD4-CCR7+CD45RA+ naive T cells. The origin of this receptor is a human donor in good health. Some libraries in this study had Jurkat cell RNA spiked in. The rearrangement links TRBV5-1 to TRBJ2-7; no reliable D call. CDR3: CASSSGGVLGSYEQYF. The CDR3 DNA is TGCGCCAGCAGCTCAGGTGGGGTATTGGGTTCCTACGAGCAGTACTTC.